This record concerns one T cell receptor beta chain sequence. Profiling relied on immunoSEQ multiplex PCR, and the TCRdb table lists in-frame clones only, not all of them. The sample carries some 57,000 clones, 91% recorded once. The source of the sample is a study of blood T cell repertoires in COVID-19. Overall study context: The United States, Italy and Spain were the sources of the acute and convalescent COVID-19 samples. The cDNA or gDNA used as material had been derived from T cells, B-cell-depleted T cells, or PBMCs.

Looked up from germline, CDR1 is MNHEY and CDR2 is SVGAGI. The germline V and J ends were trimmed by 2 bases and 0 bases, with 12 bases remaining between them. This CDR3 region has 16 residues. V and J are TRBV6-5 and TRBJ2-3, with D perhaps matching TRBD2 (5 bases). The source of this sequence is a man aged 50 to 60 with active COVID-19. Sequenced material: peripheral blood. CDR3: CASSYPGSASTDTQYF. DNA of the CDR3: TGTGCCAGCAGTTACCCGGGGTCCGCTAGCACAGATACGCAGTATTTT.